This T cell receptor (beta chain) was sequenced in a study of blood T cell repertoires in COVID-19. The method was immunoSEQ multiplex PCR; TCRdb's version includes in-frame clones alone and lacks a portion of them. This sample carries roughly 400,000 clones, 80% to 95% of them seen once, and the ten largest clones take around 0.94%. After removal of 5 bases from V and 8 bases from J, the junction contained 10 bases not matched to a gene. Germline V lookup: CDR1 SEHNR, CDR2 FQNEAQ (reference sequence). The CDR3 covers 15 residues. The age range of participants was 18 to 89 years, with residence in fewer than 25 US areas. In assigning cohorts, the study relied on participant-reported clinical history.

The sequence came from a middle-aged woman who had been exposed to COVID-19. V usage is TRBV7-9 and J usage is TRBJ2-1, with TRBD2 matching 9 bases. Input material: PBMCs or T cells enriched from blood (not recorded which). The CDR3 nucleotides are TGTGCCAGCAGCGGTACGGGCGGGAGGGCCCATGAGCAGTTCTTC. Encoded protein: CASSGTGGRAHEQFF.